Included here is one TCR beta chain sequence, with context. Its target is unknown. Looked up from germline, CDR1 is LGHNT and CDR2 is FRNRAP. This CDR3 has 16 amino acids. This sample was included in a study of immune evolution from preneoplasia to lung adenocarcinoma. Whole-study findings and limits: T cell clonality was higher in KRAS-mutant than EGFR-mutant or wild-type nodules. Normal lung had the highest top T cell clone frequencies. Normal lung had highest clonality; later lesions appeared denser, more diverse.

Patient tissue came from resections in Japan or China, 2014–2017. The table came from immunoSEQ multiplex PCR; TCRdb's copy has only in-frame clones and leaves some out. The sample lists 30,000 to 45,000 clones, 74% seen once, with around 6.1% in the top ten. The sequence derives from a person between 55 and 69 years old with lung adenocarcinoma. The sequenced sample consisted of FFPE invasive lung adenocarcinoma tissue. This chain uses TRBV12-5 with TRBJ2-2; the D gene is possibly TRBD2 (5 bases). This CDR3 is CATSAQVVRNTGELFF. CDR3 bases: TGTGCCACTAGTGCTCAAGTCGTACGGAACACCGGGGAGCTGTTTTTT.